This is a list of T cell receptor beta chains from one sample in a study of human T cells and chemical hapten exposure. TCRdb passed the RACE reads through MiXCR, listing each CDR3 protein once. The top ten clones hold about 2.8% of a sample with around 180,000 distinct CDR3 sequences, just under 30% of them seen once. This material consisted of whole blood, taken in connection with sensitization to the hapten diphenylcyclopropenone (DPC). These receptors all come from a woman aged 30 to 39 with alopecia areata. Some clones in this sample may be carry-over from other donors' samples. CDR3s include the opening cysteine and the closing phenylalanine or tryptophan. Fields, in order: J gene, clone size, D gene, V gene, CDR3 protein, CDR3 DNA. A D gene is named only where the DNA matches it firmly. For some rows the clone size is stated as once, few or many, or as a class when expanded; others skip it.

j_gene: TRBJ2-7; abundance: few; d_gene: -; v_gene: TRBV28; CDR3aa: CASSSTGINSYEQYF; CDR3nt: TGTGCCAGCAGTTCCACAGGGATTAATTCCTACGAGCAGTACTTC
j_gene: TRBJ1-6; abundance: -; d_gene: -; v_gene: TRBV28; CDR3aa: CASSLGGRNNSPLHF; CDR3nt: TGTGCCAGCAGTTTAGGGGGACGGAATAATTCACCCCTCCACTTT
j_gene: TRBJ2-1; abundance: -; d_gene: -; v_gene: TRBV7-2; CDR3aa: CASSPTPRASSYNEQFF; CDR3nt: TGTGCCAGCAGCCCCACCCCGCGGGCCAGCTCCTACAATGAGCAGTTCTTC
j_gene: TRBJ1-1; abundance: -; d_gene: -; v_gene: TRBV28; CDR3aa: CASTMGGGVNTEAFF; CDR3nt: TGTGCCAGCACTATGGGGGGTGGAGTGAACACTGAAGCTTTCTTT
j_gene: TRBJ2-7; abundance: -; d_gene: TRBD1; v_gene: TRBV7-2; CDR3aa: CASNTGTGVHEQYF; CDR3nt: TGTGCCAGCAATACCGGGACAGGGGTCCACGAGCAGTACTTC
j_gene: TRBJ2-5; abundance: few; d_gene: TRBD1; v_gene: TRBV28; CDR3aa: CASSYGQGIDQETQYF; CDR3nt: TGTGCCAGCAGTTACGGACAGGGGATTGATCAAGAGACCCAGTACTTC
j_gene: TRBJ1-2; abundance: -; d_gene: -; v_gene: TRBV4-2; CDR3aa: CASSRAGTDYGYTF; CDR3nt: TGTGCCAGCAGCCGGGCCGGGACTGACTATGGCTACACCTTC
j_gene: TRBJ2-1; abundance: -; d_gene: -; v_gene: TRBV28; CDR3aa: CASSLFSSHNEQFF; CDR3nt: TGTGCCAGCAGTTTATTTTCCAGCCACAATGAGCAGTTCTTC
j_gene: TRBJ2-5; abundance: -; d_gene: -; v_gene: TRBV20-1; CDR3aa: CSANPGAAGETQYF; CDR3nt: TGCAGTGCTAATCCGGGAGCCGCGGGGGAGACCCAGTACTTC
j_gene: TRBJ2-3; abundance: -; d_gene: -; v_gene: TRBV29-1; CDR3aa: CSVRTGTDTQYF; CDR3nt: TGCAGCGTTAGAACTGGCACAGATACGCAGTATTTT
j_gene: TRBJ2-7; abundance: few; d_gene: -; v_gene: TRBV3-1; CDR3aa: CASSQAGGTYEQYF; CDR3nt: TGTGCCAGCAGCCAAGCCGGGGGAACCTACGAGCAGTACTTC
j_gene: TRBJ1-1; abundance: few; d_gene: -; v_gene: TRBV9; CDR3aa: CASSVGWGGAEAFF; CDR3nt: TGTGCCAGCAGCGTAGGATGGGGGGGAGCTGAAGCTTTCTTT
j_gene: TRBJ1-5; abundance: -; d_gene: -; v_gene: TRBV4-1; CDR3aa: CASSQVDSGGQPQHF; CDR3nt: TGCGCCAGCAGCCAAGTAGATTCGGGAGGTCAGCCCCAGCATTTT
j_gene: TRBJ2-2; abundance: few; d_gene: TRBD1; v_gene: TRBV5-1; CDR3aa: CASRTTGTGKGELFF; CDR3nt: TGCGCCAGCAGAACTACCGGGACAGGGAAAGGGGAGCTGTTTTTT
j_gene: TRBJ2-7; abundance: -; d_gene: TRBD2; v_gene: TRBV20-1; CDR3aa: CSGLAGGREQYF; CDR3nt: TGCAGTGGCCTAGCGGGAGGGCGCGAGCAGTACTTC
j_gene: TRBJ1-5; abundance: few; d_gene: -; v_gene: TRBV28; CDR3aa: CASSLLQSNQPQHF; CDR3nt: TGTGCCAGCAGTTTATTACAGAGCAATCAGCCCCAGCATTTT
j_gene: TRBJ2-7; abundance: few; d_gene: -; v_gene: TRBV21-1; CDR3aa: CASSKVRREFPEQYF; CDR3nt: TGTGCCAGCAGCAAAGTTCGGCGGGAGTTCCCCGAGCAGTACTTC
j_gene: TRBJ1-5; abundance: -; d_gene: TRBD1; v_gene: TRBV7-9; CDR3aa: CASSPTGDLNQPQHF; CDR3nt: TGTGCCAGCAGCCCGACAGGGGACCTCAATCAGCCCCAGCATTTT
j_gene: TRBJ1-2; abundance: few; d_gene: TRBD1; v_gene: TRBV10-3; CDR3aa: CAISNPGTAYGYTF; CDR3nt: TGTGCCATCAGTAACCCCGGGACAGCTTATGGCTACACCTTC
j_gene: TRBJ2-3; abundance: few; d_gene: TRBD2; v_gene: TRBV4-1; CDR3aa: CASSQEGLAGFTDTQYF; CDR3nt: TGCGCCAGCAGCCAAGAAGGACTAGCGGGTTTCACAGATACGCAGTATTTT
j_gene: TRBJ1-4; abundance: -; d_gene: -; v_gene: TRBV5-1; CDR3aa: CASSLRGLGEKLFF; CDR3nt: TGCGCCAGCAGCTTACGGGGGCTCGGCGAAAAACTGTTTTTT
j_gene: TRBJ2-1; abundance: few; d_gene: -; v_gene: TRBV5-1; CDR3aa: CASSSDRPSHNEQFF; CDR3nt: TGCGCCAGCAGCTCCGACAGGCCTTCCCACAATGAGCAGTTCTTC